The 20 T cell receptor beta chains reported below all come from one sample, sequenced in a study of response to subunit inactivated influenza vaccine. One entry per CDR3 protein results from TCRdb running MiXCR on the RT-PCR reads. Among fewer than 250,000 distinct CDR3 sequences listed, 13% to 15% were seen once. Here the sequenced sample was CD8+ T cells sorted from PBMCs, taken more than 4 days after vaccination. These receptors were taken from a man aged 50 to 60 who received an inactivated influenza vaccine.

V gene TRBV24-1 combines with J gene TRBJ2-1; D assignment may be TRBD1 or TRBD2 (5 bases each). The germline gives CDR1 KGHDR, CDR2 SFDVKD. The CDR3 is 16 amino acids. The ends were cut back, 4 bases at V and 5 bases at J, with 17 bases in the middle. CDR3 DNA sequence: TGTGCCACCAGTGAGGTTGACAGCGGACCAAACAATGAGCAGTTCTTC. It encodes CATSEVDSGPNNEQFF.

This clonotype was recorded a few times. Relative to the germline gene, one junction end is altered; a read error may explain this. The chain joins TRBV29-1 to TRBJ1-2; 9 bases align to TRBD1. Germline CDR1 reads SQVTM; CDR2 reads ANQGSEA. The CDR3 spans 10 residues. The CDR3 DNA is TGCAGCGTTTCCGACAGGGGGACGATCTTC. Protein sequence: CSVSDRGTIF.

This clonotype appeared a few times. This sequence joins TRBV9 and TRBJ2-1; a weak D match, TRBD1 (6 bases). This CDR3 contains 15 residues. The germline V gene has CDR1 SGDLS and CDR2 YYNGEE. V lost 0 bases and J lost 6, with 13 bases in between. DNA for the CDR3: TGTGCCAGCAGCGTAGGCGGTGGGGGCCCCAATGAGCAGTTCTTC. This sequence encodes CASSVGGGGPNEQFF.

This clonotype was seen ten or more times. J is TRBJ2-3 and V is TRBV5-1, with 9 positions matching TRBD1. Trimming took 0 bases from V and 4 from J; bases not matched to a gene: 3. The CDR3 has 15 amino acids. Germline CDR1 SGHRS, CDR2 YFSETQ. The CDR3 nucleotides are TGCGCCAGCAGCTTGGAGGACAGGGGCCCAGATACGCAGTATTTT. This encodes CASSLEDRGPDTQYF.

V and J are TRBV20-1 and TRBJ1-1; D may be TRBD1 (6 bases). Germline V gives CDR1 DFQATT, CDR2 SNEGSKA (reference sequence). V was shortened by 0 bases and J by 1 base, with 21 bases between the two germline ends. This CDR3 has 18 residues. As DNA, the CDR3 is TGCAGTGCTAGAGATATATCGACGCACAGGGCACGGAACACTGAAGCTTTCTTT. It encodes CSARDISTHRARNTEAFF.

This chain connects TRBV9 to TRBJ2-1; TRBD1 aligns across 7 bases. J was trimmed by 0 bases and V by 0 bases; bases with no gene match: 9. Germline lookup yields CDR1 SGDLS and CDR2 YYNGEE. There are 18 residues in the CDR3. The CDR3 region is CASSVGGGPPSSYNEQFF. The CDR3 DNA is TGTGCCAGCAGCGTAGGAGGGGGCCCCCCCAGCTCCTACAATGAGCAGTTCTTC.

This clonotype was found a few times. V gene TRBV29-1 combines with J gene TRBJ2-1; D is uncertain. This CDR3 has 11 residues. V shed 5 bases and J shed 5 bases, with 7 bases lying between them. Germline V gene lookup returns CDR1 SQVTM and CDR2 ANQGSEA. DNA for the CDR3: TGCAGCGTTCGTGCGAACAATGAGCAGTTCTTC. The encoded protein is CSVRANNEQFF.

The rearrangement uses TRBV7-8 and TRBJ2-3, with D possibly called TRBD1 or TRBD2 (5 bases each). There are 14 residues in the CDR3. Trimming removed 1 base at V and 3 bases at J, with 8 bases between. The germline V gene has CDR1 SGHVS and CDR2 FQNEAQ. This CDR3 is CASSLGRETDTQYF. CDR3 in DNA: TGTGCCAGCAGCTTAGGCAGGGAGACAGATACGCAGTATTTT.

The chain is built from TRBV24-1 and TRBJ2-5; D is uncertain. Per germline, CDR1 KGHDR and CDR2 SFDVKD. V gave up 7 bases and J gave up 5 bases, with 13 bases separating them. The CDR3 consists of 13 residues. The CDR3 region has the DNA TGTGCCACCAGCCACGCTGTAGGGGAGACCCAGTACTTC. Translated: CATSHAVGETQYF.

The V and J genes are TRBV13 and TRBJ2-5, with TRBD1 matching 8 bases. The CDR3 runs to 17 residues. Trimming at V came to 6 bases and at J to 4 bases, leaving 16 bases not matched to a gene. In germline, CDR1 is PRHDT, CDR2 FYEKMQ (reference sequence). The CDR3 loop reads CASSFQGASLVRETQYF. The CDR3 coding sequence is TGTGCCAGCAGTTTCCAGGGGGCGAGTTTAGTACGAGAGACCCAGTACTTC.

This clonotype showed up just a few times. The chain combines TRBV24-1 with TRBJ2-1, with TRBD2 matching 8 bases. There are 16 residues in the CDR3. CDR1 KGHDR and CDR2 SFDVKD come from the germline V gene. Germline trimming cut 9 bases from V and 4 bases from J; bases unmatched to any gene: 13. CDR3 nucleotide sequence: TGTGCCACCCGGGATATGCGGGAGGATCGGTACAATGAGCAGTTCTTC. This encodes CATRDMREDRYNEQFF.

This clonotype has a handful of counts. The J gene is TRBJ2-2, the V gene TRBV29-1; D unresolved. The CDR3 covers 12 residues. V shed 6 bases and J shed 1 base, with 6 bases lying between them. Germline values: CDR1 SQVTM, CDR2 ANQGSEA. CDR3: CSVIQNTGELFF. In DNA form, the CDR3 reads TGCAGCGTCATACAGAACACCGGGGAGCTGTTTTTT.

About this clonotype itself: Since no conserved phenylalanine or tryptophan closes the CDR3, a read error is the likely cause. The genes are TRBV7-8 and TRBJ2-3; D remains unclear. This CDR3 region has 16 residues. CDR1 SGHVS and CDR2 FQNEAQ come from the germline V gene. With 4 bases removed from V and 2 bases from J, the gap between germline ends came to 16 bases. CDR3 region: CASSSLDSFSTDTQYS. CDR3 bases: TGTGCCAGCAGCTCACTCGACTCCTTCTCCACAGATACGCAGTATTCT.

This clonotype was counted at least ten times. This chain joins TRBV6-5 and TRBJ2-3; 11 bases are a match to TRBD1. V gave up 2 bases and J gave up 0 bases; unmatched junction bases: 1. The germline gives CDR1 MNHEY, CDR2 SVGAGI. The CDR3 covers 16 residues. CDR3 bases: TGTGCCAGCAGTTACCGGGACAGGGGGAGCACAGATACGCAGTATTTT. This gives the protein CASSYRDRGSTDTQYF.

This chain connects TRBV29-1 to TRBJ2-3; D remains unclear. Trimming cost V 4 bases and J 11 bases, with 10 bases left between them. This CDR3 is 10 amino acids long. Looked up from germline, CDR1 is SQVTM and CDR2 is ANQGSEA. The CDR3 protein is CSVGAPLQYF. CDR3 in DNA: TGCAGCGTTGGAGCCCCGTTGCAGTATTTT.

CDR3 nucleotide sequence: TGTGCCAGCGCGTGGCAGGGGAACTATGGCTACACCTTC. It specifies CASAWQGNYGYTF. The V gene is TRBV28, the J gene TRBJ1-2; TRBD1 is a possible D gene (6 bases). The CDR3 extends over 13 amino acids. V lost 8 bases to trimming and J lost 2 bases, with 12 bases between them. Germline CDR1 and CDR2: MDHEN and SYDVKM.

The chain combines TRBV7-9 with TRBJ2-1, with D unclear. The ends were cut back, 3 bases at V and 7 bases at J, with 13 bases in the middle. The germline gives CDR1 SEHNR, CDR2 FQNEAQ (reference sequence). The CDR3 spans 14 residues. CDR3: CASSFSFSRNEQFF. CDR3 nucleotides: TGTGCCAGCAGCTTTTCCTTTAGTAGGAATGAGCAGTTCTTC.

The V and J genes are TRBV28 and TRBJ1-5; tentative D call: TRBD1 (6 bases). Trimming took 6 bases from V and 4 from J, leaving 10 bases between them. The CDR3 runs to 13 residues. From germline, CDR1 is MDHEN and CDR2 SYDVKM. This CDR3 reads CASSIGGNQPQHF. DNA for the CDR3: TGTGCCAGCAGCATAGGGGGGAATCAGCCCCAGCATTTT.

The chain has TRBV2 and TRBJ2-3; D is ambiguous. CDR1 and CDR2 (germline): SNHLY, FYNNEI. Trimming pared 7 bases from V and 0 bases from J, leaving 14 bases between. CDR3 size: 15 residues. The CDR3 is CASNAEWASTDTQYF. The CDR3 DNA follows: TGTGCCAGCAACGCGGAATGGGCTAGCACAGATACGCAGTATTTT.

The rearrangement uses TRBV28 and TRBJ2-2; no definite D call. This CDR3 has 16 amino acids. V was trimmed by 2 bases and J by 1 base, leaving 11 bases between them. Germline V lookup: CDR1 MDHEN, CDR2 SYDVKM. This CDR3 is CASSLEKVGNTGELFF. The CDR3 DNA reads as TGTGCCAGCAGTTTAGAGAAGGTGGGGAACACCGGGGAGCTGTTTTTT.